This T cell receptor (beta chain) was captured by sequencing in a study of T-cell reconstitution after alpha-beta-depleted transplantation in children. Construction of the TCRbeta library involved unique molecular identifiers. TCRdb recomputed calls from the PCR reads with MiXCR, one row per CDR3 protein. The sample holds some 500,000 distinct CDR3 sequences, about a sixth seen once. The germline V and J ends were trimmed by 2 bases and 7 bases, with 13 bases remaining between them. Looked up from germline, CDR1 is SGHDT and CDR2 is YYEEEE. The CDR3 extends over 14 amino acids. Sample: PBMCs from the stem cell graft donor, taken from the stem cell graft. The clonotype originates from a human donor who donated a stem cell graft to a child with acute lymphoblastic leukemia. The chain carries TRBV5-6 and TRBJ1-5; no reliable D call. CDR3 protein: CASSFRWGDQPQHF. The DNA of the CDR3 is TGTGCCAGCAGCTTTCGATGGGGAGACCAGCCCCAGCATTTT. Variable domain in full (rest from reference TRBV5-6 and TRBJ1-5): DAGVTQSPTHLIKTRGQQVTLRCSPKSGHDTVSWYQQALGQGPQFIFQYYEEEERQRGNFPDRFSGHQFPNYSSELNVNALLLGDSALYLCASSFRWGDQPQHFGDGTRLSIL.